This T cell receptor beta chain is drawn from a study of technical replicates of blood from a handful of donors. Only in-frame clones appear in the TCRdb table, and some are missing; sequencing was by immunoSEQ multiplex PCR. This sample has under 75,000 clones; approximately 86% occur once, and the top ten carry about 5%. The sample comprised PBMCs. This receptor was identified in a human donor in good health. Some clones in this sample may be carry-over from other donors' samples.

The CDR3 coding sequence is TGTGCCAGCAGCTTTGATGTACAGGGACAGGGGAACTATGGCTACACCTTC. It codes for CASSFDVQGQGNYGYTF. V and J are TRBV12-1 and TRBJ1-2; the table's D call of TRBD1 was not tested on the DNA. TRBV12-1 is listed as a pseudogene. This CDR3 contains 17 residues.